The present T cell receptor (beta chain) was sequenced within a study of fetal regulatory T cell absence and autoimmunity. Study details: Exocrine pancreas autoimmunity occurred in IPEX patients lacking clinical diabetes.

The assay was run at survey level. Libraries were prepared by immunoSEQ multiplex PCR; TCRdb keeps only in-frame clonotypes and omits some of them. The table includes around 100,000 clones, 55% to 75% detected once. The CDR3 contains 15 residues. Germline assignment: CDR1 MGHRA and CDR2 YSYEKL. V was trimmed by 3 bases and J by 6 bases, leaving 17 bases between them. In this sample, this clone turned up once. What it binds is unknown. Study conclusions and caveats: Broadly similar TRB gene family usage was seen in pancreas and cord blood.

Sequenced sample: pancreas tissue. The clonotype originates from a male donor with IPEX syndrome. J is TRBJ1-1 and V is TRBV4-1; D gene ambiguous. CDR3 nucleotide sequence: TGCGCCAGCAGCCAGTTCCCTCCGAGCGGGGCTGAAGCTTTCTTT. It is translated as CASSQFPPSGAEAFF.